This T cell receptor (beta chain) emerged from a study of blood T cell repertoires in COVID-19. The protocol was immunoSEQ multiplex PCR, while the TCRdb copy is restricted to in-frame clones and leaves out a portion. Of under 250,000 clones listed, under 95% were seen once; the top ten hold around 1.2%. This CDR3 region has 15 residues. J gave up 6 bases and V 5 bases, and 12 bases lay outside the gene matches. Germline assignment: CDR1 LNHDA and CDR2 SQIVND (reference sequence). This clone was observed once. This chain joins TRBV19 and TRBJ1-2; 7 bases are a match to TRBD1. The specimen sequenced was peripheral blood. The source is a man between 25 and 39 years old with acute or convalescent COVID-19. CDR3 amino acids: CASSFLRGRFDGYTF. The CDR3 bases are TGTGCCAGTAGTTTCCTGAGGGGGCGCTTCGATGGCTACACCTTC.